This T cell receptor (beta chain) is drawn from a study of vaccination effects on CD4 cells after COVID-19. About the research overall: Following the second dose by a median of 72 days, the post-vaccine samples were obtained. Broader study findings: Clones from infection and from vaccination both contracted markedly late after vaccination.

Clones were read by immunoSEQ multiplex PCR, and TCRdb kept only the in-frame ones, dropping some. The sample holds about 46,000 clones; around 70% are singletons and the top ten take about 14%. ViraFEST expansion of antigen-specific CD4+ T cells with viral peptide pools preceded sequencing. An approximately ten-day culture period preceded the isolation of CD4+ T cells. Two doses of either BNT162b2 or mRNA-1273 were given to each participant. For each well, over 1.5 million PBMC were cultured with 8.5 to 10 IU/ml IL-2 and 8.5 to 10 ug/ml peptides. Half the medium was swapped for IL-2 medium on days 3 and 7. Notes on this clone: Its antigen is not identified.

Germline values: CDR1 SGHAT, CDR2 FQNNGV. V was trimmed by 5 bases and J by 5 bases, leaving 6 bases between them. This CDR3 is 11 amino acids long. The source was CD4+ T cells from PBMCs cultured with HCoV-OC43 spike peptides, collected after COVID-19 vaccination. Subset indicated: HCoV-OC43 spike overlapping peptide pool stimulation. The TCR comes from a human donor who received a COVID-19 vaccine. The chain recombines TRBV11-2 with TRBJ1-1; D unclear. CDR3 residues: CASSATTEAFF. DNA for the CDR3: TGTGCCAGCAGCGCTACTACTGAAGCTTTCTTT.